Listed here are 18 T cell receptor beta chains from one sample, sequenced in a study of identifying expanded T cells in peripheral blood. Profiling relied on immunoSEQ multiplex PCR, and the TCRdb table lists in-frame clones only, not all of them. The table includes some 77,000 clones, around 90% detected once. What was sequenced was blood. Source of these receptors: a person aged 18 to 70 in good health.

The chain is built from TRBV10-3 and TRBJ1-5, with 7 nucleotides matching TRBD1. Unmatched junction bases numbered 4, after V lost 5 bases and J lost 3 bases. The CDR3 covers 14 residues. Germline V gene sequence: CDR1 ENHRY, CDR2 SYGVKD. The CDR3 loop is CAISPQGVNQPQHF. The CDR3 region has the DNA TGTGCCATCAGTCCCCAGGGGGTCAATCAGCCCCAGCATTTT.

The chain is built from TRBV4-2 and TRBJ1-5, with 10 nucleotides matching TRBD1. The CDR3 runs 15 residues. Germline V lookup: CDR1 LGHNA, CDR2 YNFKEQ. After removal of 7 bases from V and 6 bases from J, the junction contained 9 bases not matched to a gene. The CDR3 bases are TGTGCCAGCACCCCAGGACAGGGGGAGGGTCAGCCCCAGCATTTT. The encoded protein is CASTPGQGEGQPQHF.

In nucleotides, the CDR3 is TGTGCCAGCAGCTTAGCTCCCAGTGGGCGGGGAGCCTACGAGCAGTACTTC. Residues: CASSLAPSGRGAYEQYF. J is TRBJ2-7 and V is TRBV7-2; D perhaps matches TRBD2 (6 bases). The V and J ends lost 0 bases and 2 bases respectively, with 17 bases between them. The CDR3 spans 17 residues. Per germline, CDR1 SGHTA and CDR2 FQGNSA.

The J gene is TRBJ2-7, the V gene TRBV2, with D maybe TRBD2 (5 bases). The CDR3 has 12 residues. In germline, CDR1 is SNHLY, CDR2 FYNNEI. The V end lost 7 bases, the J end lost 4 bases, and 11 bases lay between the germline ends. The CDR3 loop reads CASISGIYEQYF. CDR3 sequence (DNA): TGTGCCAGCATCTCGGGGATTTACGAGCAGTACTTC.

The CDR3 DNA follows: TGCAGCGTTGAAGGGACTAGCAGAAATGAGCAGTTCTTC. Protein product: CSVEGTSRNEQFF. The chain uses TRBV29-1 and TRBJ2-1; 8 bases are a match to TRBD2. The ends lost 1 base at V and 7 bases at J; junction bases unmatched: 3. The CDR3 length is 13 residues. The germline gives CDR1 SQVTM, CDR2 ANQGSEA.

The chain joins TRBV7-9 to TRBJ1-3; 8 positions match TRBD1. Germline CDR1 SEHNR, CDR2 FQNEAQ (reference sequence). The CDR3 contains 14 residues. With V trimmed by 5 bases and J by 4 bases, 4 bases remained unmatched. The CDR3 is CASSPQGDGNTIYF. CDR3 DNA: TGTGCCAGCAGCCCACAGGGGGACGGAAACACCATATATTTT.

In DNA form, the CDR3 reads TGTGCCATCAGTGCCAGCTCTGGAAACACCATATATTTT. This translates into CAISASSGNTIYF. The V call is TRBV10-3, the J call TRBJ1-3; D gene ambiguous. Germline values: CDR1 ENHRY, CDR2 SYGVKD. The CDR3 is made up of 13 amino acids. V lost 4 bases, J lost 0 bases, and 4 bases lay in between.

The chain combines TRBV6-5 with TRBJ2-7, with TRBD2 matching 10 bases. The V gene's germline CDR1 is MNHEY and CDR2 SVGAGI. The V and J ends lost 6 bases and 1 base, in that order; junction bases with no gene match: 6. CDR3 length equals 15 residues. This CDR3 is CASSPLTSGSYEQYF. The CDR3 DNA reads TGTGCCAGCAGCCCCCTGACTAGCGGGTCCTACGAGCAGTACTTC.

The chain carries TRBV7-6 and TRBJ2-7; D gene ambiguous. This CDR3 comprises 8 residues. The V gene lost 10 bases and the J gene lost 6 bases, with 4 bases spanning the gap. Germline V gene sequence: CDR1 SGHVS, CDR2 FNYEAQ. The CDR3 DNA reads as TGTGCCATCATCGAGCAGTACTTC. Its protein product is CAIIEQYF. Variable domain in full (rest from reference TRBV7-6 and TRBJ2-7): GAGVSQSPRYKVTKRGQDVALRCDPISGHVSLYWYRQALGQGPEFLTYFNYEAQQDKSGLPNDRFSAERPEGSISTLTIQRTEQRDSAMYRCAIIEQYFGPGTRLTVT.

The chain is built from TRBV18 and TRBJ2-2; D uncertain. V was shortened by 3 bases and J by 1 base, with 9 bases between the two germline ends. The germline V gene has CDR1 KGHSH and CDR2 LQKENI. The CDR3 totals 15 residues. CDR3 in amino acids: CASSPAYGNTGELFF. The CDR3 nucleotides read TGTGCCAGCTCACCGGCTTATGGGAACACCGGGGAGCTGTTTTTT.

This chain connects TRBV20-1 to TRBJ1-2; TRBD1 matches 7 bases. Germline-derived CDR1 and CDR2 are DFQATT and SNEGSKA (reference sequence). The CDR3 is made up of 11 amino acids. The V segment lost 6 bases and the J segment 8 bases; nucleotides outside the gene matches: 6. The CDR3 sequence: CSAGTGVGYTF. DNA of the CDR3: TGCAGTGCCGGCACAGGGGTAGGCTACACCTTC.

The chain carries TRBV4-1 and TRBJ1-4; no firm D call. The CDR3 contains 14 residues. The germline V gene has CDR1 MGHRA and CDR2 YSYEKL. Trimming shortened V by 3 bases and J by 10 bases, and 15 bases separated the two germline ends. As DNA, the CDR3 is TGCGCCAGCAGCCACGCTACTGCGAGCGGAAAACTGTTTTTT. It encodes CASSHATASGKLFF.

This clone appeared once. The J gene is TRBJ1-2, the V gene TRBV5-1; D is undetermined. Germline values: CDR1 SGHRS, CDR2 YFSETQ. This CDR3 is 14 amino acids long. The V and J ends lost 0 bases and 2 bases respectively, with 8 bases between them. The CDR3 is CASSLAGRNYGYTF. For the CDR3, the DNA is TGCGCCAGCAGCTTGGCCGGACGGAACTATGGCTACACCTTC.

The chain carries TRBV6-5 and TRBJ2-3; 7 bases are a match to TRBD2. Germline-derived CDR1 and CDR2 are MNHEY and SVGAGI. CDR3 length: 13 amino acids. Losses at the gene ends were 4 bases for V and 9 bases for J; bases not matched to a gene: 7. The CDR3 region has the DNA TGTGCCAGCAGTTCGACTAGCTCCGACACGCAGTATTTT. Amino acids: CASSSTSSDTQYF.

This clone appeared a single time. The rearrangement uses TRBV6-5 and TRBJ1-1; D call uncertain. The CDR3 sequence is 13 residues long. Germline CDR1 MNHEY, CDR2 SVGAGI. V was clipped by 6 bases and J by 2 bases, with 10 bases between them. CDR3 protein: CASRDTENTEAFF. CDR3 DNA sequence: TGTGCCAGCAGAGACACAGAAAACACTGAAGCTTTCTTT.

The CDR3 sequence: CASSGPGVRAGYTF. As DNA, the CDR3 is TGTGCCAGCAGCGGACCGGGGGTTCGGGCTGGCTACACCTTC. The chain is built from TRBV7-8 and TRBJ1-2; weak D call: TRBD1 (5 bases). The CDR3 extends over 14 amino acids. Trimming removed 5 bases from V and 7 bases from J, with 17 bases in between. Germline loops: CDR1 SGHVS, CDR2 FQNEAQ.

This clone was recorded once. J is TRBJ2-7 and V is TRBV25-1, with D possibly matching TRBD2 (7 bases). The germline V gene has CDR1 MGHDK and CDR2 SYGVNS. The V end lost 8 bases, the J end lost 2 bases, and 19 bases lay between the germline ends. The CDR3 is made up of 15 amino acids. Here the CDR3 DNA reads TGTGCCAGCGGGGAGGGGGGTTATGGACCCTACGAGCAGTACTTC. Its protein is CASGEGGYGPYEQYF.

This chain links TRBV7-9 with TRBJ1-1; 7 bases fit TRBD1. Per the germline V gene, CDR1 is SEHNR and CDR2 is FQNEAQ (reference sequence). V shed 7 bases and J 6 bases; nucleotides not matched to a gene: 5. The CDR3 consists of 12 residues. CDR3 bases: TGTGCCAGCAATAGGGGGACAGCTGAAGCTTTCTTT. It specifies CASNRGTAEAFF. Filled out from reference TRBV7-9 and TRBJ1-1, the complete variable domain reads DTGVSQNPRHKITKRGQNVTFRCDPISEHNRLYWYRQTLGQGPEFLTYFQNEAQLEKSRLLSDRFSAERPKGSFSTLEIQRTEQGDSAMYLCASNRGTAEAFFGQGTRLTVV.